This entry features one T cell receptor (beta chain) sequence. Original analysis: Estimated nucleated cell counts came from reference gene primer amplification. Clones were read by immunoSEQ multiplex PCR, and TCRdb kept only the in-frame ones, dropping some. That table is the source of V, J and clone size, and D and trimming were worked out from the DNA. The sample carries around 300,000 clones, 80% to 90% recorded once. Trimming removed 4 bases from V and 3 bases from J; junction bases left unmatched: 7. The CDR3 totals 18 residues. Germline values: CDR1 ENHRY, CDR2 SYGVKD. The sample belongs to a study of blood T cell repertoires in COVID-19. About the research overall: T cells, B-cell-depleted T cells, or PBMCs provided the cDNA or gDNA that served as material.

The chain joins TRBV10-3 to TRBJ2-2; 14 bases match TRBD2. Sample: peripheral blood. This clonotype originated in a man aged 50 to 60 with active or convalescent COVID-19. In DNA, the CDR3 is TGTGCCATCAGTGGGAGACTAGCGGGGGGGCCGGACACCGGGGAGCTGTTTTTT. It encodes CAISGRLAGGPDTGELFF.